The text below deals with one T cell receptor beta chain. No antigen is known for it. This sample stems from a study of T cells expressing NK-cell markers. The CDR3 length is 17 residues. Germline assignment: CDR1 MNHNS and CDR2 SASEGT. TCRdb re-analyzed the 5' RACE reads; it lists each CDR3 protein once, without DNA. This repertoire includes 120,000 to 150,000 distinct CDR3 sequences. The study's findings and limits: Several of the donors also had these clonotypes leading their CD3+CD56-NKG2C+ fraction.

The chain employs TRBV6-1 and TRBJ2-1; the D call from TCRdb, TRBD2, cannot be confirmed without DNA. The clonotype was recovered from a man younger than 30 in good health. Sequenced material: blood T cells: a sorted CD56 or NKG2C T cell subset, CD4+ or CD8+ T cells, or bulk PBMC T cells (not recorded which). CDR3 protein: CASSEYGVGSGRYEQFF.